This TCR beta chain stems from a study of blood T cell repertoires in COVID-19. TCRdb keeps only in-frame clones here, not all; method: immunoSEQ multiplex PCR. Of 45,000 to 55,000 clones in the sample, less than 90% are singletons; the top ten hold roughly 1.5%. This CDR3 spans 13 amino acids. The V end lost 6 bases, the J end lost 8 bases, and 16 bases lay between the germline ends. Germline loops: CDR1 MNHEY, CDR2 SVGAGI. The TCR was taken from a middle-aged man with acute or convalescent COVID-19. The sample consisted of peripheral blood. The chain uses TRBV6-5 and TRBJ1-2; perhaps TRBD1 as D (5 bases). This CDR3 is CASRVGGEGGYTF. CDR3 bases: TGTGCCAGCAGGGTCGGGGGGGAAGGAGGCTACACCTTC.